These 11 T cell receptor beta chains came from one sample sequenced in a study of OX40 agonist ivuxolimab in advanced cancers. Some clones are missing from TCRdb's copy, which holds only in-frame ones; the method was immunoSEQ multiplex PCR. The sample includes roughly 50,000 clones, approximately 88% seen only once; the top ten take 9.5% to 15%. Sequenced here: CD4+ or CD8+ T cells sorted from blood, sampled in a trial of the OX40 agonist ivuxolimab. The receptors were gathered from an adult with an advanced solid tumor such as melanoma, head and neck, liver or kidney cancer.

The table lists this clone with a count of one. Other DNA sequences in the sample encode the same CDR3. As DNA, the CDR3 is TGTGCCAGTCTCATTGGCTACACCTTC. Its protein product is CASLIGYTF. The chain links TRBV19 to TRBJ1-2; no clear D. The CDR3 consists of 9 residues. V dropped 8 bases and J dropped 7 bases, with 5 bases sitting between them. Germline CDR1 is LNHDA and CDR2 is SQIVND (reference sequence).

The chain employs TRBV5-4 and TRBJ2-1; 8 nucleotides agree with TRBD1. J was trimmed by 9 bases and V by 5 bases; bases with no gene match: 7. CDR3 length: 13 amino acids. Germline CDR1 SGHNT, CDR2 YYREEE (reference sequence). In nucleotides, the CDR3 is TGTGCCAGCAGTCAGGACAGGGAAGGTGAGCAGTTCTTC. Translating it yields CASSQDREGEQFF.

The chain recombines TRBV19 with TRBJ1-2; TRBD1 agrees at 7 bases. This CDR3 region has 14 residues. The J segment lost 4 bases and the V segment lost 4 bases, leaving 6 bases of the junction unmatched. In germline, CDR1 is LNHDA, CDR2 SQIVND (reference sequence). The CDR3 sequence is CASSTRDRSYGYTF. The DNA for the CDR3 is TGTGCCAGTAGTACCAGGGACAGATCCTATGGCTACACCTTC.

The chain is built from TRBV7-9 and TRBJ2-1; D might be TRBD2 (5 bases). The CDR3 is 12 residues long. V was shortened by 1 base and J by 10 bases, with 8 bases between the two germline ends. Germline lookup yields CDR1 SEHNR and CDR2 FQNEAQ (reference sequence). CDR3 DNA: TGTGCCAGCAGCTTAGTCTTAGCGGAGCAGTTCTTC. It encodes CASSLVLAEQFF.

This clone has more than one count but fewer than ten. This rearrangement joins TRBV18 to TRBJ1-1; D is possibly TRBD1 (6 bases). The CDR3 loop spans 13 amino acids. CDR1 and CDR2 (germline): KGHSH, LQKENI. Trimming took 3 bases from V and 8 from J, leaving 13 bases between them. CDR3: CASSPPTGIEAFF. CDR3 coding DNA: TGTGCCAGCTCACCCCCCACAGGGATAGAAGCTTTCTTT.

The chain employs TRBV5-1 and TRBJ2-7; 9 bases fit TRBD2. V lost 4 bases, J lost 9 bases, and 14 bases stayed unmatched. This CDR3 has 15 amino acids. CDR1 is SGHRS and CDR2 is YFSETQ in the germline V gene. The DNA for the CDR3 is TGCGCCAGCAGCATTTTAGCGGGAGAAACTACGGGGCAGTACTTC. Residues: CASSILAGETTGQYF.

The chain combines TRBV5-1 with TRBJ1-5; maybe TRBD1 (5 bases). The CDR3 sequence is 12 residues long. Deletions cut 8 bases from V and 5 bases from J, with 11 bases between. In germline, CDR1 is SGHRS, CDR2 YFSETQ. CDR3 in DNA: TGCGCCAGTCCAGGGTTGGATCAGCCCCAGCATTTT. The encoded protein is CASPGLDQPQHF.

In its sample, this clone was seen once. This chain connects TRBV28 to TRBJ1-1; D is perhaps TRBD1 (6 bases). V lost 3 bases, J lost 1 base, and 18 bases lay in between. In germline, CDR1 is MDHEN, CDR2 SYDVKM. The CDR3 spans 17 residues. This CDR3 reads CASSFRGRRWENTEAFF. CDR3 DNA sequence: TGTGCCAGCAGTTTCAGGGGCCGGCGGTGGGAGAACACTGAAGCTTTCTTT.

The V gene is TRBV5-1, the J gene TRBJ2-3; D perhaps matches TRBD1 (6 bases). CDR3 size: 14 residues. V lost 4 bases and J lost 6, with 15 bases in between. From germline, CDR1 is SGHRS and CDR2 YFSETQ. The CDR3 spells CASSEDRAVDTQYF. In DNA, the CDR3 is TGCGCCAGCAGCGAGGACAGAGCCGTGGATACGCAGTATTTT. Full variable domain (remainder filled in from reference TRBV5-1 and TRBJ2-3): KAGVTQTPRYLIKTRGQQVTLSCSPISGHRSVSWYQQTPGQGLQFLFEYFSETQRNKGNFPGRFSGRQFSNSRSEMNVSTLELGDSALYLCASSEDRAVDTQYFGPGTRLTVL.

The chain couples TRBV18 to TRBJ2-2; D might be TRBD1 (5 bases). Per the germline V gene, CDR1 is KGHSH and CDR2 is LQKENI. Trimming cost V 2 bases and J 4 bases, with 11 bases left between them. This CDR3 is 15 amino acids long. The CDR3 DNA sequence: TGTGCCAGCTCACCAATGGCAGGGCCCACCGGGGAGCTGTTTTTT. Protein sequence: CASSPMAGPTGELFF.

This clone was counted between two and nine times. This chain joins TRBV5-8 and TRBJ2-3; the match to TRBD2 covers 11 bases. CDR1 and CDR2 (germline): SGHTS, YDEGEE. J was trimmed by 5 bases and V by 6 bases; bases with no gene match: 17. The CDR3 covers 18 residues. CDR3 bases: TGTGCCAGCACGTCTATAAAAGGCAGGCTAGCGGGAGGAGATACGCAGTATTTT. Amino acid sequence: CASTSIKGRLAGGDTQYF.